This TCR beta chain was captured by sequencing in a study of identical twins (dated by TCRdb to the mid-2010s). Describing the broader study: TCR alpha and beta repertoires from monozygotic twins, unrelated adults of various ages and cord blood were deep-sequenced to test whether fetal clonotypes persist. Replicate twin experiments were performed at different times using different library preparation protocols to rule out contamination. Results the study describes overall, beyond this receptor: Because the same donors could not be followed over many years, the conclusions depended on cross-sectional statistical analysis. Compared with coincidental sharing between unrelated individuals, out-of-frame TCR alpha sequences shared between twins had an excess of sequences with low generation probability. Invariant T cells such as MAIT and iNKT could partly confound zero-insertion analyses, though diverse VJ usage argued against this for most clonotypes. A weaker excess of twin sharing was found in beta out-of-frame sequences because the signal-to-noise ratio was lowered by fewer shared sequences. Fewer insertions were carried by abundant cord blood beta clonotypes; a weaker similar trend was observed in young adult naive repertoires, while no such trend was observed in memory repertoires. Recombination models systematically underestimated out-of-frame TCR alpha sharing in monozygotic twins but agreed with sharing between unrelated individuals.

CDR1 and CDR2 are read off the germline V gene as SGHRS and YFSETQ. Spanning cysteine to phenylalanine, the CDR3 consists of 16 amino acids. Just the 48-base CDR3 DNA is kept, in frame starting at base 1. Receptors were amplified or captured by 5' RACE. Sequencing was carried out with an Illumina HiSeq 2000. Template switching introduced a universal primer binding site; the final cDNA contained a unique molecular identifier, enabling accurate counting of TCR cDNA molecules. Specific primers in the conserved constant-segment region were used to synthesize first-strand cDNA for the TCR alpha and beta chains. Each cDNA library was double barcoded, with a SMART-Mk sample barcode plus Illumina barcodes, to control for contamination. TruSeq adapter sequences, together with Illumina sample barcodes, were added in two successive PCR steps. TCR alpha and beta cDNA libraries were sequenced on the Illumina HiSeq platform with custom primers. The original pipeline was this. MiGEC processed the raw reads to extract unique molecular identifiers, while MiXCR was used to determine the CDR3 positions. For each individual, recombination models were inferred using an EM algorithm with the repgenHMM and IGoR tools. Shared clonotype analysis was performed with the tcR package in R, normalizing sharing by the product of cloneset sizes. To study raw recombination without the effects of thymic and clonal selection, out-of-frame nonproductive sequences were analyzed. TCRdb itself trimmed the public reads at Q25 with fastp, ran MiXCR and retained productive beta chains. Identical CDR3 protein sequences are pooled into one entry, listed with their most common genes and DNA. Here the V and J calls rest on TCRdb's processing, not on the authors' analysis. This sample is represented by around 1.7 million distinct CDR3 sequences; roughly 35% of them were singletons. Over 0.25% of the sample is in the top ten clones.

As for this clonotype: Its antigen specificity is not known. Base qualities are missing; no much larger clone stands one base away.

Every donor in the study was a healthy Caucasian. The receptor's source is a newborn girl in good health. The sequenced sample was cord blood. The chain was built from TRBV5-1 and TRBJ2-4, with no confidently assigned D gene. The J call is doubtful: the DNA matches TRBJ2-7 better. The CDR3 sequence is CASSLALGKRTYEQYF. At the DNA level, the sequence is TGCGCCAGCAGCTTGGCACTCGGAAAAAGGACCTACGAGCAGTACTTC.